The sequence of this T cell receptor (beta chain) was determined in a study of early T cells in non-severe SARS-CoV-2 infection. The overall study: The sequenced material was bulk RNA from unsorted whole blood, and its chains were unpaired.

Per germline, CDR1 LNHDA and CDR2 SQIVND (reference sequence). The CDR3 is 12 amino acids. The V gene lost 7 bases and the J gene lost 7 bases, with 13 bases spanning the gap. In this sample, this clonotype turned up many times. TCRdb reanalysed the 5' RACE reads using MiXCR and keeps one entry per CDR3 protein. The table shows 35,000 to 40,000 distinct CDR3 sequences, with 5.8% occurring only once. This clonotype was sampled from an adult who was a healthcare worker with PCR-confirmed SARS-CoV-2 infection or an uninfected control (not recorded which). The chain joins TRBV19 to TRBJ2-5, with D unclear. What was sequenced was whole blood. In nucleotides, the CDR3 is TGTGCCAGTATCGATGGGGTCGGGACCCAGTACTTC. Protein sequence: CASIDGVGTQYF.